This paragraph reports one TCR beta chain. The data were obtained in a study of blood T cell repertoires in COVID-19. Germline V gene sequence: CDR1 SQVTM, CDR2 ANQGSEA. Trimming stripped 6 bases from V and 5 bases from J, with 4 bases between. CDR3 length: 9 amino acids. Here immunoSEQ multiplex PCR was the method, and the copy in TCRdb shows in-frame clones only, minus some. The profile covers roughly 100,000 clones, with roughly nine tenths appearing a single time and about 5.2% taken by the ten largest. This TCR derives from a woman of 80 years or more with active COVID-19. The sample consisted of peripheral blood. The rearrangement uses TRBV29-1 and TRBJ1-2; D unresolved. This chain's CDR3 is CSVEYGYTF. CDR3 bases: TGCAGCGTCGAGTATGGCTACACCTTC.